This TCR beta chain stems from a study of blood T cell repertoires in COVID-19. The wider study: Collection of acute and convalescent COVID-19 samples took place in the United States, Italy and Spain. T cells, B-cell-depleted T cells, or PBMCs provided the cDNA or gDNA that served as material.

Seattle participants joined during active infection and were tracked over time. How the authors handled the data: Estimation of nucleated cell counts was performed using reference gene primer amplification. Assay: immunoSEQ multiplex PCR; the TCRdb copy retains only in-frame clones and omits some. For V, J and clone size, that table is used; D and trimming come from the DNA. In the table there are approximately 330,000 clones, around 90% of which are singletons. The CDR3 length is 14 residues. Germline CDR1 and CDR2: MGHDK and SYGVNS. V was cut by 3 bases and J by 10 bases, with 16 bases left in between.

The chain has TRBV25-1 and TRBJ2-1; D perhaps matches TRBD2 (6 bases). The TCR comes from a woman between 40 and 55 years old with COVID-19, enrolled during active disease. The source material was peripheral blood. DNA for the CDR3: TGTGCCAGCAGTGACGGGGGTTTGCTGGAAGAGCAGTTCTTC. As protein: CASSDGGLLEEQFF. Full variable domain (remainder filled in from reference TRBV25-1 and TRBJ2-1): EADIYQTPRYLVIGTGKKITLECSQTMGHDKMYWYQQDPGMELHLIHYSYGVNSTEKGDLSSESTVSRIRTEHFPLTLESARPSHTSQYLCASSDGGLLEEQFFGPGTRLTVL.